The 14 T cell receptor beta chains in this list originate from one sample, sequenced in a study of T cell responses to AZD1222 COVID-19 vaccine. Measured with immunoSEQ multiplex PCR; TCRdb has only the in-frame clones, and not every one. The sample yields 85,000 to 100,000 clones, about nine tenths seen once. The material sequenced was peripheral blood, taken on day 0 of AZD1222 vaccination. Source of these receptors: an adult in good health.

The CDR3 DNA is TGTGCCAGCAGTTTGGCCAGGGGGTCTGGAAACACCATATATTTT. Translating gives CASSLARGSGNTIYF. The rearrangement joins TRBV6-6 to TRBJ1-3; TRBD1 matches 7 bases. Germline trimming cut 4 bases from V and 1 base from J; bases unmatched to any gene: 4. From germline, CDR1 is MNHNY and CDR2 SVGAGI (reference sequence). This CDR3 is 15 amino acids long.

This clone appeared once. The chain links TRBV21-1 to TRBJ2-1; the table's TRBD1 call for D was not verified on the DNA. TRBV21-1 is flagged as a pseudogene. CDR3 length equals 18 residues. CDR3 in DNA: TGTGCCAGCAGCAACAGGAGTCTGTTCGACAGCTCCTACAATGAGCAGTTCTTC. Amino acids: CASSNRSLFDSSYNEQFF.

The chain uses TRBV28 and TRBJ2-7; D perhaps matches TRBD1 (6 bases). Germline CDR1 MDHEN, CDR2 SYDVKM. Trimming cost V 4 bases and J 2 bases, with 12 bases left between them. This CDR3 contains 14 residues. The CDR3 sequence: CASSSQGPTYEQYF. As DNA, the CDR3 is TGTGCCAGCAGTTCACAGGGACCTACCTACGAGCAGTACTTC.

The V gene is TRBV7-2, the J gene TRBJ1-4; no reliable D call. With 8 bases removed from V and 5 bases from J, the gap between germline ends came to 15 bases. CDR1 SGHTA and CDR2 FQGNSA come from the germline V gene. CDR3 length: 14 amino acids. The CDR3: CASRPGPTNEKLFF. The DNA for the CDR3 is TGTGCCAGCCGGCCCGGGCCCACAAATGAAAAACTGTTTTTT.

The rearrangement links TRBV6-5 to TRBJ2-3, with D perhaps matching TRBD1 (7 bases). V lost 7 bases to trimming and J lost 0 bases, with 14 bases between them. CDR1 and CDR2 (germline): MNHEY, SVGAGI. CDR3 length: 15 residues. CDR3 in DNA: TGTGCCAGCACCCGGACAGGAGGGAGCACAGATACGCAGTATTTT. This gives the protein CASTRTGGSTDTQYF.

This chain links TRBV5-1 with TRBJ2-5, with 11 bases lining up with TRBD2. The CDR3 is 15 residues long. CDR1 and CDR2 from the germline V gene are SGHRS and YFSETQ. The V gene end was trimmed by 1 base and the J gene end by 5 bases; junction bases not matched to a gene: 4. The CDR3 DNA reads as TGCGCCAGCAGCTTGACTAGCGGGGGCCCTGAGACCCAGTACTTC. This codes for CASSLTSGGPETQYF.

The chain couples TRBV7-9 to TRBJ1-1; D remains unclear. The CDR3 is made up of 10 amino acids. Germline V gene lookup returns CDR1 SEHNR and CDR2 FQNEAQ (reference sequence). V was cut by 5 bases and J by 5 bases, with 3 bases left in between. The CDR3 region has the DNA TGTGCCAGCAGCCTTACTGAAGCTTTCTTT. Amino acids: CASSLTEAFF.

The CDR3 reads CASSWEGAGTDTQYF. CDR3 nucleotides: TGTGCCAGCAGCTGGGAGGGAGCGGGCACAGATACGCAGTATTTT. V and J are TRBV5-4 and TRBJ2-3, with 7 bases identical to TRBD2. The CDR3 runs 15 residues. The V and J ends lost 3 bases and 1 base, in that order; junction bases with no gene match: 5. CDR1 SGHNT and CDR2 YYREEE come from the germline V gene (reference sequence). The entire variable domain, with the rest obtained from reference TRBV5-4 and TRBJ2-3, is as follows: ETGVTQSPTHLIKTRGQQVTLRCSSQSGHNTVSWYQQALGQGPQFIFQYYREEENGRGNFPPRFSGLQFPNYSSELNVNALELDDSALYLCASSWEGAGTDTQYFGPGTRLTVL.

The chain has TRBV5-1 and TRBJ2-3, with 11 bases aligning to TRBD1. This CDR3 region has 17 residues. Losses at the gene ends were 3 bases for V and 4 bases for J; bases not matched to a gene: 10. CDR1 is SGHRS, CDR2 YFSETQ, per germline. The CDR3 DNA sequence: TGCGCCAGCAGCTGGACTGGGACAGGGGGTAAATCAGATACGCAGTATTTT. It specifies CASSWTGTGGKSDTQYF.

The chain carries TRBV11-2 and TRBJ2-7; D is tentatively TRBD1 or TRBD2 (7 bases each). Trimming stripped 4 bases from V and 4 bases from J, with 14 bases between. The CDR3 loop spans 14 amino acids. CDR1 is SGHAT and CDR2 is FQNNGV in the germline V gene. CDR3 sequence reads: CASSSGGVSYEQYF. The CDR3 coding sequence is TGTGCCAGCAGCTCAGGGGGGGTCTCTTACGAGCAGTACTTC.

This chain uses TRBV9 with TRBJ2-7, with TRBD2 matching over 10 bases. The CDR3 covers 14 residues. CDR1 and CDR2 (germline): SGDLS, YYNGEE. After removal of 3 bases from V and 6 bases from J, the junction contained 6 bases not matched to a gene. The CDR3: CASSATSGRSEQYF. CDR3 coding DNA: TGTGCCAGCAGCGCGACTAGCGGGCGTTCCGAGCAGTACTTC.

This clone was seen a single time. The rearrangement uses TRBV11-2 and TRBJ2-5, with TRBD2 matching over 11 bases. This CDR3 has 14 amino acids. V lost 5 bases and J lost 4; bases outside the gene matches: 3. Germline V CDR1 and CDR2: SGHAT, FQNNGV. CDR3 in DNA: TGTGCCAGCAGCCTAGCGGGAGGATTAGAGACCCAGTACTTC. This sequence encodes CASSLAGGLETQYF.

The chain recombines TRBV11-2 with TRBJ1-4; 7 bases fit TRBD1. After removal of 1 base from V and 3 bases from J, the junction contained 11 bases not matched to a gene. Germline loops: CDR1 SGHAT, CDR2 FQNNGV. This CDR3 has 18 residues. The CDR3 loop reads CASSLGNRGSHPNEKLFF. The CDR3 coding sequence is TGTGCCAGCAGCTTAGGAAACAGGGGATCGCATCCTAATGAAAAACTGTTTTTT. Filled out from reference TRBV11-2 and TRBJ1-4, the complete variable domain reads EAGVAQSPRYKIIEKRQSVAFWCNPISGHATLYWYQQILGQGPKLLIQFQNNGVVDDSQLPKDRFSAERLKGVDSTLKIQPAKLEDSAVYLCASSLGNRGSHPNEKLFFGSGTQLSVL.

The V gene is TRBV5-1, the J gene TRBJ2-5; 10 bases are shared with TRBD2. CDR1 is SGHRS, CDR2 YFSETQ, per germline. The CDR3 spans 15 residues. The V gene end was trimmed by 0 bases and the J gene end by 1 base; junction bases not matched to a gene: 0. CDR3 residues: CASSLGTSGQETQYF. Written as DNA, the CDR3 is TGCGCCAGCAGCTTGGGGACTAGCGGCCAAGAGACCCAGTACTTC.